This T cell receptor beta chain was sequenced during a study of blood T cell repertoires in COVID-19 (dated by TCRdb to the early 2020s). A note on the overall study: Collaborator samples came from the United States, Italy and Spain and covered acute and convalescent phases of COVID-19. Subjects who had been exposed to COVID-19, were actively infected with it, or had recovered from it provided the deeply sampled blood TCRbeta repertoires that made up the dataset. The repertoires were made available in a free public database intended to serve as a resource for research on the immune response to SARS-CoV-2. Where HLA class I and class II types were available, the types were taken from metadata supplied by the sample provider, not from assay-based typing. The prospective study material was composed of cDNA or gDNA derived from T cells, B-cell-depleted T cells, or PBMCs. The sample metadata nearly always contained a de-identified subject ID, COVID-19 status, age in years and sex. The samples were drawn from the first 160 participants of the ongoing ImmuneRACE study and from roughly 1,300 subjects provided by 6 global collaborators. Study-level results and caveats: The amount of clinical and demographic metadata varied by source and participant and was provided uncurated.

Measured from the cysteine to the phenylalanine, the CDR3 is 14 residues long. Just CDR3 DNA is preserved here, 42 bases in frame from base 1. From the germline V gene (reference sequence), CDR1 is SGHKS and CDR2 is YYEKEE. Relative to germline, V is 0 bases shorter and J is 4 bases shorter, with 8 bases between their ends. For this clone: This clone's antigen is unknown. No much larger clonotype is one base removed from it; base qualities were not supplied.

Collaborating institutions collected whole blood in K2EDTA tubes following their own protocols. For TCRbeta analysis, collaborators shipped samples as frozen whole blood, isolated PBMCs, or DNA extracted from either of those sample types. TCRbeta CDR3 regions were amplified from genomic DNA by means of the immunoSEQ Assay, a bias-controlled multiplex PCR. From the authors' description of their analysis: Within the assay, amplification of reference gene primers was used to estimate how many nucleated cells each sample contained. To quantify the absolute abundance of each unique TCRbeta CDR3 rearrangement, sequence reads were collapsed and filtered. For each sample, productive Simpson clonality was calculated by taking the square root of Simpson's diversity index across productive rearrangements. TCRdb provides this immuneACCESS table in a form limited to in-frame rearrangements. Some clones are lacking; in checked studies, under half of them reflect an unresolved V gene, and why the rest are absent is not known. V and J calls and clone size are as listed in that table; D and trimming were resolved from the DNA. The sample has tens of thousands of clones on record, around 82% of them singletons. 1.2% of the sample is held by the ten biggest clonotypes.

The chain was built from TRBV5-5 and TRBJ1-3, with the D gene not clear enough to name. Specimen: peripheral blood. The sequence was collected from an elderly woman with acute or convalescent COVID-19. The nucleotide sequence reads TGTGCCAGCAGCTTGGGAGGGAACGGAAACACCATATATTTT. Its protein product is CASSLGGNGNTIYF. The variable domain in full, with residues beyond the CDR3 obtained from the reference TRBV5-5 and TRBJ1-3 genes, is DAGVTQSPTHLIKTRGQQVTLRCSPISGHKSVSWYQQVLGQGPQFIFQYYEKEERGRGNFPDRFSARQFPNYSSELNVNALLLGDSALYLCASSLGGNGNTIYFGEGSWLTVV.